This T cell receptor (beta chain) is drawn from a study of CD4 and CD8 cells across lung adenocarcinoma regions. V shed 1 base and J shed 1 base, with 3 bases lying between them. The CDR3 has 13 residues. Looked up from germline, CDR1 is LGHDT and CDR2 is YNNKEL (reference sequence). Each CDR3 protein is one row after TCRdb ran MiXCR on the PCR reads. This table has roughly 16,000 distinct CDR3 sequences, under 70% appearing once. Donors had localized lung adenocarcinoma, a non-small cell lung cancer. This clonotype was seen many times. This receptor was taken from a female donor with lung adenocarcinoma. The CD4 and CD8 labels of this study may be unreliable. The chain joins TRBV3-1 to TRBJ2-3, with no clear D. Sequenced input: CD8+ T cells from the center of a lung tumor. CDR3 DNA sequence: TGTGCCAGCAGCCAAGGGGGCACAGATACGCAGTATTTT. It translates to CASSQGGTDTQYF.